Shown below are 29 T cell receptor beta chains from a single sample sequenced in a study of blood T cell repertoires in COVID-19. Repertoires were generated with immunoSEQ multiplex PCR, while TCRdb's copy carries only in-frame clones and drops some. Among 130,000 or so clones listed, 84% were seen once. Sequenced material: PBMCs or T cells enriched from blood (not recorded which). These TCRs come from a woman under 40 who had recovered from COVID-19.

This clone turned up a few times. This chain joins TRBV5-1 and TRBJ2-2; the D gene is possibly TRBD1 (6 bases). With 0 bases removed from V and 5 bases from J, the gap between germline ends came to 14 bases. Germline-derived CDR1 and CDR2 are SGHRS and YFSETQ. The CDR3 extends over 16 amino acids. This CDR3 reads CASSLESGVGTGELFF. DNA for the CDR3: TGCGCCAGCAGCTTGGAATCAGGGGTTGGGACCGGGGAGCTGTTTTTT.

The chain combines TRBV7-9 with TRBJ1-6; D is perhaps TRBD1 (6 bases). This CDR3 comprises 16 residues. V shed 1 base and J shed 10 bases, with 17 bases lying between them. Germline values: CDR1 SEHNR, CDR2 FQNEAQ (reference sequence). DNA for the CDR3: TGTGCCAGCAGCTTAGTGCGGGTGGACAGTAGGTCACCCCTCCACTTT. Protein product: CASSLVRVDSRSPLHF.

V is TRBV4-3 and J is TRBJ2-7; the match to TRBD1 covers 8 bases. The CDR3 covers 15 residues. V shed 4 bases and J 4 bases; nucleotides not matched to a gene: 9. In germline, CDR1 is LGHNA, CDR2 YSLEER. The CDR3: CASSPTRTGRYEQYF. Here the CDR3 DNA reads TGCGCCAGCAGCCCAACTCGGACAGGGAGATACGAGCAGTACTTC.

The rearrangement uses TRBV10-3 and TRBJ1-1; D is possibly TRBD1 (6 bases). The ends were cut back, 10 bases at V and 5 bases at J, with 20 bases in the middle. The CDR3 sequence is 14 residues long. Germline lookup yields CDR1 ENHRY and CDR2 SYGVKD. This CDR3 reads CATAGDTGGTEAFF. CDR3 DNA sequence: TGTGCCACTGCCGGGGACACGGGGGGAACTGAAGCTTTCTTT.

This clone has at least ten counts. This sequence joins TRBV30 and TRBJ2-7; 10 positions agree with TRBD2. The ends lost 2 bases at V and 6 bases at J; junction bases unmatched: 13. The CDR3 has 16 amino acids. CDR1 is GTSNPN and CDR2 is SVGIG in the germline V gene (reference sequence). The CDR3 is CAWSKTLLAGVPEQYF. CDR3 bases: TGTGCCTGGAGTAAGACCCTTCTAGCGGGAGTGCCCGAGCAGTACTTC. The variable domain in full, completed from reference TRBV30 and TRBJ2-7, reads SQTIHQWPATLVQPVGSPLSLECTVEGTSNPNLYWYRQAAGRGLQLLFYSVGIGQISSEVPQNLSASRPQDRQFILSSKKLLLSDSGFYLCAWSKTLLAGVPEQYFGPGTRLTVT.

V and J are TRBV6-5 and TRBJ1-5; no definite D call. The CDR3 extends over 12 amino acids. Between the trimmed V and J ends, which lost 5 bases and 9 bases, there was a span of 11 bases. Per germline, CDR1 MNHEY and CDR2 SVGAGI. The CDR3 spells CASSTPGGPQHF. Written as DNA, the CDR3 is TGTGCCAGCAGTACGCCCGGAGGGCCCCAGCATTTT.

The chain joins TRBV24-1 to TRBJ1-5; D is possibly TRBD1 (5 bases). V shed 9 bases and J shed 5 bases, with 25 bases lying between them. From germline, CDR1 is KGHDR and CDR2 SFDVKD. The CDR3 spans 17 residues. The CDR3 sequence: CATPSLESMGEDQPQHF. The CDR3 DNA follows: TGTGCCACCCCGTCTTTAGAGTCGATGGGGGAGGATCAGCCCCAGCATTTT.

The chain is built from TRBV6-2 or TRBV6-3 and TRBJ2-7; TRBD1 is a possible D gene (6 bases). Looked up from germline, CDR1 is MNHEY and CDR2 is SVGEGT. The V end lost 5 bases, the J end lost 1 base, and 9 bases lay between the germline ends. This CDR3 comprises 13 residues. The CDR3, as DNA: TGTGCCAGCAGTACCGGACAGTCCTACGAGCAGTACTTC. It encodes CASSTGQSYEQYF.

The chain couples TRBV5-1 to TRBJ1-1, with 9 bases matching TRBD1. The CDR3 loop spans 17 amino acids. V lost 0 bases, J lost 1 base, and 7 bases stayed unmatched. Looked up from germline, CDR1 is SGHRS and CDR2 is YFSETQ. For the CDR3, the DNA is TGCGCCAGCAGCTTGGATGGACAGGGGAGATGGAACACTGAAGCTTTCTTT. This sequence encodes CASSLDGQGRWNTEAFF. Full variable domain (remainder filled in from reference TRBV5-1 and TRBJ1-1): KAGVTQTPRYLIKTRGQQVTLSCSPISGHRSVSWYQQTPGQGLQFLFEYFSETQRNKGNFPGRFSGRQFSNSRSEMNVSTLELGDSALYLCASSLDGQGRWNTEAFFGQGTRLTVV.

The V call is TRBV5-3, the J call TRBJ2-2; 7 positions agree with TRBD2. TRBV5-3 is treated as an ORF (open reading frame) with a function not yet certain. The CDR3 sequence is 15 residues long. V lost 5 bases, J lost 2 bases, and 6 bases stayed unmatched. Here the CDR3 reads CARREREANTGELFF. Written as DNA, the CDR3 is TGTGCCAGAAGGGAACGGGAGGCTAACACCGGGGAGCTGTTTTTT.

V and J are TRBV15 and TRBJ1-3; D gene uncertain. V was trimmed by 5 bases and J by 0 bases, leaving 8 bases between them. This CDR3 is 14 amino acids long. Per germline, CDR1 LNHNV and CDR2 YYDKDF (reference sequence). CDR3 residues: CATSPLSSGNTIYF. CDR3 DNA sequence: TGTGCCACCAGCCCCCTGAGCTCTGGAAACACCATATATTTT.

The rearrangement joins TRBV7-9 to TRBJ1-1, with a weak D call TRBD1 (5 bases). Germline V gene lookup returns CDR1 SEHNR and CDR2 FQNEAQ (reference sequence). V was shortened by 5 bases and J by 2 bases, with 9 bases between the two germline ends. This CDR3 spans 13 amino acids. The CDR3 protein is CASSRQTNTEAFF. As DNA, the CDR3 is TGTGCCAGCAGCAGACAGACCAACACTGAAGCTTTCTTT.

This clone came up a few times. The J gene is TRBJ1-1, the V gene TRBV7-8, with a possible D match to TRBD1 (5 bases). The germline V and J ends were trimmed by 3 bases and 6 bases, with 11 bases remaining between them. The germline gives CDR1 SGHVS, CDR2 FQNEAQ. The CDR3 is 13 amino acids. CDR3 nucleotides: TGTGCCAGCAGCTTTTTTGGGGGGGCTGAAGCTTTCTTT. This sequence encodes CASSFFGGAEAFF.

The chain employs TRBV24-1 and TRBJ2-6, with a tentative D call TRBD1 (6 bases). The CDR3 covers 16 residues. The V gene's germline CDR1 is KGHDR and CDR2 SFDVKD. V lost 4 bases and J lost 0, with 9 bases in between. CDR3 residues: CATSDPRGSGANVLTF. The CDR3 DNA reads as TGTGCCACCAGTGACCCCAGGGGCTCTGGGGCCAACGTCCTGACTTTC.

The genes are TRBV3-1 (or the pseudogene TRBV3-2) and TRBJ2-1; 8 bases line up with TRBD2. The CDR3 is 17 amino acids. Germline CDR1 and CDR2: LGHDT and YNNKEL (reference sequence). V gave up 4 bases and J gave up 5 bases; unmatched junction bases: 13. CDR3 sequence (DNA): TGTGCCAGCAGCCTGAGGGTAGGGACTAGAGCCAACAATGAGCAGTTCTTC. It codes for CASSLRVGTRANNEQFF.

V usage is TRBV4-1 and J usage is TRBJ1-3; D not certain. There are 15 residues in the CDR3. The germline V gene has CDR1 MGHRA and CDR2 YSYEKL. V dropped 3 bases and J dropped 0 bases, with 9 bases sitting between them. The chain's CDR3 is CASSQLLLSGNTIYF. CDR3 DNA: TGCGCCAGCAGCCAGCTACTACTCTCTGGAAACACCATATATTTT.

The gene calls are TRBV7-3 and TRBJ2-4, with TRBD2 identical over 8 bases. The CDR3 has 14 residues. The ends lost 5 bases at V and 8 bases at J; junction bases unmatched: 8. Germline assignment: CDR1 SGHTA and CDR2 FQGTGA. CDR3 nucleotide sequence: TGTGCCAGCAGCCCCGGGACTAGGGCGGACATTCAGTACTTC. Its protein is CASSPGTRADIQYF.

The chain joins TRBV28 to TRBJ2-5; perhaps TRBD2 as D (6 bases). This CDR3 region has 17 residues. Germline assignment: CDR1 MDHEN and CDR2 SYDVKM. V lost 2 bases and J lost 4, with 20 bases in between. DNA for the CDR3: TGTGCCAGCAGTTTACTAGGCGGGGTGAGCAAGGGAGAGACCCAGTACTTC. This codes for CASSLLGGVSKGETQYF.

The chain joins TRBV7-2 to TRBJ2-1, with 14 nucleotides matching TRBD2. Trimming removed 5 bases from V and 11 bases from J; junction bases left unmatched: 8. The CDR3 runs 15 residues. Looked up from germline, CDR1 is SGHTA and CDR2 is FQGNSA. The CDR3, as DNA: TGTGCCAGCAGCGCGGGGGGACTAGCGGGAGTAAAGCAGTTCTTC. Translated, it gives CASSAGGLAGVKQFF.

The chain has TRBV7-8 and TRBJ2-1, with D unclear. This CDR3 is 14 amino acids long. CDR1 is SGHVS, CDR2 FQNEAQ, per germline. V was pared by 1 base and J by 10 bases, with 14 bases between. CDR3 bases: TGTGCCAGCAGCTTAGTGGTGACCGCTAGAGAGCAGTTCTTC. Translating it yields CASSLVVTAREQFF.

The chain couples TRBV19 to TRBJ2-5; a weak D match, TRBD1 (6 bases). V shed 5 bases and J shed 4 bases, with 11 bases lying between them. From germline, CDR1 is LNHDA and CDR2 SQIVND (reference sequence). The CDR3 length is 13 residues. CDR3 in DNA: TGTGCCAGTAGTCTTCAGGGGAGAGAGACCCAGTACTTC. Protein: CASSLQGRETQYF.

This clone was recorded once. CDR3: CASSSGRDRDNEQFF. The CDR3 nucleotides read TGCGCCAGCAGCTCCGGCCGGGACAGGGACAATGAGCAGTTCTTC. The chain carries TRBV5-1 and TRBJ2-1; TRBD1 matches at 9 bases. The V gene's germline CDR1 is SGHRS and CDR2 YFSETQ. This CDR3 has 15 residues. The ends lost 3 bases at V and 5 bases at J; junction bases unmatched: 6.

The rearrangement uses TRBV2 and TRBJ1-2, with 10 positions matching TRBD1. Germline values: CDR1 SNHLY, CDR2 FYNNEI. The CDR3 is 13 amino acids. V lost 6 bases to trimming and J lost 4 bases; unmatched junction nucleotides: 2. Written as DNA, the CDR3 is TGTGCCAGCAGGACAGGGGGCGTCTATGGCTACACCTTC. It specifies CASRTGGVYGYTF.

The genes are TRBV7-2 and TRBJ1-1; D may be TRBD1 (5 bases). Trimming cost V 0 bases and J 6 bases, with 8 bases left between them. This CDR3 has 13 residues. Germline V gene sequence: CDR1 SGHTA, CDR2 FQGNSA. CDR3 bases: TGTGCCAGCAGCTTAGCAGGGGTATCTGAAGCTTTCTTT. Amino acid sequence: CASSLAGVSEAFF.

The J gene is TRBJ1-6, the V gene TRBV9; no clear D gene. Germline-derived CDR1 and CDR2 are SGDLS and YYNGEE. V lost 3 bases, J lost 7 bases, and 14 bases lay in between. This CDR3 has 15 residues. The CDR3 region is CASSAQVTLNSPLHF. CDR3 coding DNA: TGTGCCAGCAGCGCCCAGGTTACCTTGAATTCACCCCTCCACTTT.

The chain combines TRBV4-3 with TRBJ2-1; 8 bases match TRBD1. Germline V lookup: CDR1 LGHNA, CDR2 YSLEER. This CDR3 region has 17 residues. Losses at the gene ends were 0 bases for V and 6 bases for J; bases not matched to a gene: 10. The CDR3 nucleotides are TGCGCCAGCAGCCAAGACTCCCCCGGGACAGGAGGCAATGAGCAGTTCTTC. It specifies CASSQDSPGTGGNEQFF.

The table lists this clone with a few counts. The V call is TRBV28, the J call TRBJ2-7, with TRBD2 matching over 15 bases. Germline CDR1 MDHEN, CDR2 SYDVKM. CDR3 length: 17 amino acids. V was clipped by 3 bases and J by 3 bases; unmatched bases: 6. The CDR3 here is CASSLGLAGGISYEQYF. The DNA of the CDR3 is TGTGCCAGCAGTTTGGGACTAGCGGGAGGCATTAGCTACGAGCAGTACTTC. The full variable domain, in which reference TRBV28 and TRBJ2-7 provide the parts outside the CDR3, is DVKVTQSSRYLVKRTGEKVFLECVQDMDHENMFWYRQDPGLGLRLIYFSYDVKMKEKGDIPEGYSVSREKKERFSLILESASTNQTSMYLCASSLGLAGGISYEQYFGPGTRLTVT.

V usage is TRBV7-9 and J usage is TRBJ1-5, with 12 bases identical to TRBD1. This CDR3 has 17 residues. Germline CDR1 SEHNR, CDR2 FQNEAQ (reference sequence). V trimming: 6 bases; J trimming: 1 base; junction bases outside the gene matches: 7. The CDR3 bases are TGTGCCAGCAGTTTCGGGACAGGGGGCGCGAGCAATCAGCCCCAGCATTTT. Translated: CASSFGTGGASNQPQHF.

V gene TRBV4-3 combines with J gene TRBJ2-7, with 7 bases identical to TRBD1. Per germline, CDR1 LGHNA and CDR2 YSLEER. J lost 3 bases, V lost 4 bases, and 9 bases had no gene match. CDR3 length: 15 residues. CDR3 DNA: TGCGCCAGCAGCCGTCATCCCGGGGACAGCTACGAGCAGTACTTC. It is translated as CASSRHPGDSYEQYF.